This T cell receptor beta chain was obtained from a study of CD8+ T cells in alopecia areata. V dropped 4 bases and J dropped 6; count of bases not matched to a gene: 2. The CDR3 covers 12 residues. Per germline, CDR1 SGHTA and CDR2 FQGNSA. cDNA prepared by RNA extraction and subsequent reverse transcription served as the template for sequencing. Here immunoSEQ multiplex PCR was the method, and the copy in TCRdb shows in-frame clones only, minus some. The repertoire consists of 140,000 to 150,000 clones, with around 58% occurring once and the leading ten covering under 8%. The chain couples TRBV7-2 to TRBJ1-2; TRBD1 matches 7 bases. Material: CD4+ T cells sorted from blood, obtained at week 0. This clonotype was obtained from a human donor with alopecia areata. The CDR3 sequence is CASSSDRDGYTF. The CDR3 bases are TGTGCCAGCAGCTCTGACAGGGATGGCTACACCTTC.